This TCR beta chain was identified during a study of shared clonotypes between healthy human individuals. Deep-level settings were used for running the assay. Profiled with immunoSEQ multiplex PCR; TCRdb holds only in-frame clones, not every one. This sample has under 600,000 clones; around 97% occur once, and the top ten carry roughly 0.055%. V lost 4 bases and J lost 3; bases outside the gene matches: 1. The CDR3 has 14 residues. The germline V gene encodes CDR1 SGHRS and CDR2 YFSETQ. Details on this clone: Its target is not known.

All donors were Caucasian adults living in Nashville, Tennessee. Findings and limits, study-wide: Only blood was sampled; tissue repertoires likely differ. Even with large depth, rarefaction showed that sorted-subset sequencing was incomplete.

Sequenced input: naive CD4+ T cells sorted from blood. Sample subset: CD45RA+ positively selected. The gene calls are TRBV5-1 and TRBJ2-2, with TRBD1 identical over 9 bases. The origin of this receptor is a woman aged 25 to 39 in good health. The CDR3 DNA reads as TGCGCCAGCAGCCGACAGGGGGACACCGGGGAGCTGTTTTTT. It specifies CASSRQGDTGELFF.